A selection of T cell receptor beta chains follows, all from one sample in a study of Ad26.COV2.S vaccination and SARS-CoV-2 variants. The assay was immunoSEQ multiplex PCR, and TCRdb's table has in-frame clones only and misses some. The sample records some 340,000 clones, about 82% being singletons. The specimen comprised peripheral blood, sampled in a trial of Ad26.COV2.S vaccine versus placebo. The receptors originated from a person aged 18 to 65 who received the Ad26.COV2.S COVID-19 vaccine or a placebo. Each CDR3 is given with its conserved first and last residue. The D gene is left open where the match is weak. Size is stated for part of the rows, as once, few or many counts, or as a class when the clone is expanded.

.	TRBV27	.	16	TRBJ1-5	CASSLQVGGRGQPQHF	TGTGCCAGCAGTTTGCAAGTGGGGGGGCGCGGTCAGCCCCAGCATTTT
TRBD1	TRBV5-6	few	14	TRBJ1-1	CASSYTGAGTEAFF	TGTGCCAGCAGCTACACAGGGGCCGGCACTGAAGCTTTCTTT
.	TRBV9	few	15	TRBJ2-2	CASSVVPAATGELFF	TGTGCCAGCAGCGTAGTCCCTGCGGCCACCGGGGAGCTGTTTTTT
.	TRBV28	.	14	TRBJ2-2	CASSFPGRTGELFF	TGTGCCAGCAGTTTCCCAGGGCGGACCGGGGAGCTGTTTTTT
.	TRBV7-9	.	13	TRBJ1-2	CASSKPIDEGYTF	TGTGCCAGCTCAAAACCGATCGACGAGGGCTACACCTTC
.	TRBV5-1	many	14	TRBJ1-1	CASSYGGTSTEAFF	TGCGCCAGCAGCTACGGGGGGACTAGCACTGAAGCTTTCTTT
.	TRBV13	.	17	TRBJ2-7	CASSLGGGQAIKYEQYF	TGTGCCAGCAGCTTAGGCGGAGGGCAGGCGATCAAGTACGAGCAGTACTTC
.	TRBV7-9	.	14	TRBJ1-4	CASSLTVVNEKLFF	TGTGCCAGCAGCCTGACAGTGGTTAATGAAAAACTGTTTTTT
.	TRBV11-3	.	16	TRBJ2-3	CASSFRSSFKTDTQYF	TGTGCCAGCAGCTTTAGAAGCAGCTTTAAGACAGATACGCAGTATTTT
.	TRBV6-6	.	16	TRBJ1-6	CASSYPGYRGNSPLHF	TGTGCCAGCAGTTACCCGGGATACCGGGGTAATTCACCCCTCCACTTT
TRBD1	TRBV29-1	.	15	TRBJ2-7	CSVVLPGQGSVRQYF	TGCAGCGTTGTCCTCCCGGGACAGGGATCAGTAAGGCAGTACTTC
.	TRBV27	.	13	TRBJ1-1	CASRTGLDTEAFF	TGTGCCAGCCGGACGGGGTTGGACACTGAAGCTTTCTTT
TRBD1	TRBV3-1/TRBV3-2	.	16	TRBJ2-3	CASSQDTGGYTDTQYF	TGTGCCAGCAGCCAAGATACAGGGGGTTACACAGATACGCAGTATTTT
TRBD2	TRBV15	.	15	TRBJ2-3	CATSRDLTSMDTQYF	TGTGCCACCAGCAGAGATCTGACTAGCATGGATACGCAGTATTTT
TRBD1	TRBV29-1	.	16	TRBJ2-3	CSARTGSVLLSDTQYF	TGCAGCGCCCGGACAGGGTCCGTTTTATTATCAGATACGCAGTATTTT
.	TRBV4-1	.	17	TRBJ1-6	CASSQDIGSSYNSPLHF	TGCGCCAGCAGCCAAGATATCGGGAGCTCCTATAATTCACCCCTCCACTTT
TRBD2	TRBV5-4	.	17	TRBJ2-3	CASSYGVAGGRTDTQYF	TGTGCCAGCAGCTACGGCGTAGCGGGGGGGCGCACAGATACGCAGTATTTT
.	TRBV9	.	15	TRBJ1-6	CASSVADSSRSPLHF	TGTGCCAGCAGCGTAGCTGACAGTTCTAGGTCACCCCTCCACTTT
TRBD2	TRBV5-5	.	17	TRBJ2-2	CASSLRLAGVNTGELFF	TGTGCCAGCAGCTTGAGACTAGCGGGGGTAAACACCGGGGAGCTGTTTTTT
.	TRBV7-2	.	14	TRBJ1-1	CASSLWAGTGGAFF	TGTGCCAGCAGCTTATGGGCAGGGACGGGTGGAGCTTTCTTT
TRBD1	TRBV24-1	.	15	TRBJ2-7	CATPLGQAPPGEQYF	TGTGCCACTCCCCTTGGACAGGCACCCCCTGGCGAGCAGTACTTC
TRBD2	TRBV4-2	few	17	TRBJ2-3	CASSQDGGGSGTDTQYF	TGTGCCAGCAGCCAAGATGGGGGGGGGTCAGGAACAGATACGCAGTATTTT
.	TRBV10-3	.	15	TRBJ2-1	CAISSRDSVRNEQFF	TGTGCCATCAGTTCCCGGGACTCCGTTCGGAATGAGCAGTTCTTC
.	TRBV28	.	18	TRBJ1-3	CASSLLSLGGISGNTIYF	TGTGCCAGCAGTTTATTATCTTTGGGAGGGATCTCTGGAAACACCATATATTTT
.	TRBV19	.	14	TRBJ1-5	CASSGSGRNQPQHF	TGTGCCAGTAGTGGGTCCGGGAGAAATCAGCCCCAGCATTTT
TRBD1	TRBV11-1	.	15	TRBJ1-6	CASSLNRGSNSPLHF	TGTGCCAGCAGCCTCAACAGGGGATCCAATTCACCCCTCCACTTT
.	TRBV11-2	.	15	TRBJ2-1	CASSLTPRSYNEQFF	TGTGCCAGCAGCTTAACCCCGCGCTCCTACAATGAGCAGTTCTTC
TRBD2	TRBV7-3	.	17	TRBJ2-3	CASSPQGLAGVVDTQYF	TGTGCCAGCAGCCCACAGGGACTAGCGGGGGTAGTAGATACGCAGTATTTT
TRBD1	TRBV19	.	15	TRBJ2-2	CASSTIQGYTGELFF	TGTGCCAGTAGTACAATACAGGGGTACACCGGGGAGCTGTTTTTT
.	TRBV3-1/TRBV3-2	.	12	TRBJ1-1	CASSPPGTEAFF	TGTGCCAGCAGCCCCCCGGGCACTGAAGCTTTCTTT
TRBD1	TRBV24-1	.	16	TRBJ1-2	CATSDSWTGGVGGYTF	TGTGCCACCAGTGATTCATGGACAGGGGGCGTGGGAGGCTACACCTTC
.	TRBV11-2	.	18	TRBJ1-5	CASTKSTKGVVGNQPQHF	TGTGCCAGCACCAAGTCGACAAAGGGGGTGGTGGGCAATCAGCCCCAGCATTTT